A single sample gave rise to the 20 T cell receptor beta chains below, sequenced in a study of shared clonotypes between healthy human individuals. Sequenced by immunoSEQ multiplex PCR; TCRdb stores in-frame clones only, minus some. This sample yields about 820,000 clones, of which 92% are seen a single time; around 24% belongs to the top ten. As defined, naive CD8 cells were CD45RO-negative and positively selected for CCR7, with terminally differentiated effector memory CD45RA+ cells excluded. The sequencing input was naive CD8+ T cells sorted from blood. The receptor source for this set is a man aged 30 to 39 in good health.

The chain links TRBV7-2 to TRBJ1-5; D unclear. Germline CDR1 is SGHTA and CDR2 is FQGNSA. Trimming pared 0 bases from V and 1 base from J, leaving 10 bases between. The CDR3 covers 16 residues. The DNA for the CDR3 is TGTGCCAGCAGCTTAGCAGGCTGGGGAAGCAATCAGCCCCAGCATTTT. Translated: CASSLAGWGSNQPQHF.

Details on this clone: Other nucleotide sequences in the sample specify the same CDR3. This chain uses TRBV27 with TRBJ2-1; 13 bases align to TRBD2. After removal of 5 bases from V and 0 bases from J, the junction contained 4 bases not matched to a gene. The CDR3 totals 17 residues. The germline CDR1 and CDR2 sequences are MNHEY and SMNVEV (reference sequence). CDR3 loop: CASSPWTSGSSYNEQFF. CDR3 DNA: TGTGCCAGCAGTCCTTGGACTAGCGGGAGCTCCTACAATGAGCAGTTCTTC.

CDR3 loop: CASSGRDRADGYTF. The CDR3 DNA reads as TGTGCCAGCAGTGGCCGGGACAGGGCCGATGGCTACACCTTC. The chain employs TRBV28 and TRBJ1-2, with TRBD1 matching over 9 bases. This CDR3 is 14 amino acids long. Germline trimming cut 5 bases from V and 6 bases from J; bases unmatched to any gene: 7. CDR1 MDHEN and CDR2 SYDVKM come from the germline V gene.

The chain has TRBV7-8 and TRBJ2-3, with unresolved D. The CDR3 is made up of 15 amino acids. Germline assignment: CDR1 SGHVS and CDR2 FQNEAQ. V was pared by 5 bases and J by 1 base, with 13 bases between. The CDR3 DNA reads as TGTGCCAGCAGCCGTCGGGTCGGTGGCACAGATACGCAGTATTTT. Translation gives CASSRRVGGTDTQYF.

Only a few counts were recorded for this clone. The chain has TRBV27 and TRBJ2-1, with 7 bases that match TRBD2. The V gene end was trimmed by 6 bases and the J gene end by 3 bases; junction bases not matched to a gene: 11. The CDR3 totals 16 residues. The germline CDR1 and CDR2 sequences are MNHEY and SMNVEV (reference sequence). The CDR3 is CASSPARAGDYNEQFF. The CDR3 DNA is TGTGCCAGCAGCCCCGCGAGGGCGGGAGACTACAATGAGCAGTTCTTC.

Only one count was recorded for this clone. The genes are TRBV27 and TRBJ2-7; possible D gene TRBD2, 6 bases. Germline values: CDR1 MNHEY, CDR2 SMNVEV (reference sequence). The V and J ends lost 5 bases and 3 bases respectively, with 17 bases between them. The CDR3 has 15 amino acids. CDR3 amino acids: CASSPPDGLYYEQYF. The CDR3 coding sequence is TGTGCCAGCAGTCCACCCGACGGACTATACTACGAGCAGTACTTC.

The rearrangement links TRBV2 to TRBJ1-1, with unresolved D. There are 13 residues in the CDR3. V shed 6 bases and J shed 8 bases, with 16 bases lying between them. Looked up from germline, CDR1 is SNHLY and CDR2 is FYNNEI. The CDR3 loop reads CASSPGAITEAFF. For the CDR3, the DNA is TGTGCCAGCAGCCCGGGAGCCATCACGGAAGCTTTCTTT.

The chain is built from TRBV11-2 and TRBJ2-1, with 7 bases aligning to TRBD2. Trimming removed 1 base from V and 3 bases from J; junction bases left unmatched: 3. CDR1 and CDR2 from the germline V gene are SGHAT and FQNNGV. This CDR3 spans 15 amino acids. CDR3 nucleotides: TGTGCCAGCAGCTTAGGGTCTAGCGGCTACAATGAGCAGTTCTTC. Translated: CASSLGSSGYNEQFF.

The chain couples TRBV6-1 to TRBJ2-2; unclear D gene. CDR3 length equals 12 residues. Germline CDR1 reads MNHNS; CDR2 reads SASEGT. Trimming cost V 6 bases and J 6 bases, with 8 bases left between them. The CDR3 sequence is CASRGNSGELFF. In DNA form, the CDR3 reads TGTGCCAGCAGGGGGAATTCCGGGGAGCTGTTTTTT.

The V and J genes are TRBV4-1 and TRBJ2-5; TRBD2 matches 11 bases. J gave up 4 bases and V 4 bases, and 8 bases lay outside the gene matches. CDR3 length: 16 amino acids. Germline CDR1 reads MGHRA; CDR2 reads YSYEKL. CDR3 in DNA: TGCGCCAGCAGCCTATTACTAGCGGGAGTCAGAGAGACCCAGTACTTC. It encodes CASSLLLAGVRETQYF.

The chain uses TRBV27 and TRBJ1-4, with D possibly TRBD1 on 6 matching bases. The germline gives CDR1 MNHEY, CDR2 SMNVEV (reference sequence). CDR3 length: 14 amino acids. Trimming removed 5 bases at V and 7 bases at J, with 14 bases between. CDR3 amino acids: CASSELGAFEKLFF. The CDR3, as DNA: TGTGCCAGCAGTGAGCTGGGGGCTTTTGAAAAACTGTTTTTT.

This chain connects TRBV7-9 to TRBJ2-1; D gene ambiguous. V was cut by 4 bases and J by 12 bases, with 19 bases left in between. Germline CDR1 and CDR2: SEHNR and FQNEAQ (reference sequence). The CDR3 extends over 14 amino acids. The CDR3 DNA is TGTGCCAGCAGCTCGTCAGAGACGCGACCGGGGCAGTTCTTC. Translated, it gives CASSSSETRPGQFF. Full variable domain (missing parts from reference TRBV7-9 and TRBJ2-1): DTGVSQNPRHKITKRGQNVTFRCDPISEHNRLYWYRQTLGQGPEFLTYFQNEAQLEKSRLLSDRFSAERPKGSFSTLEIQRTEQGDSAMYLCASSSSETRPGQFFGPGTRLTVL.

The genes are TRBV5-6 and TRBJ2-7; possible D gene TRBD1, 5 bases. The CDR3 is 16 residues long. Germline assignment: CDR1 SGHDT and CDR2 YYEEEE. Trimming removed 0 bases at V and 1 base at J, with 14 bases between. The CDR3 loop reads CASSLARGYRSYEQYF. In nucleotides, the CDR3 is TGTGCCAGCAGCTTGGCAAGAGGTTACAGGTCCTACGAGCAGTACTTC.

V usage is TRBV14 and J usage is TRBJ1-1; D is uncertain. Germline assignment: CDR1 SGHDN and CDR2 FVKESK. Trimming shortened V by 8 bases and J by 6 bases, and 7 bases separated the two germline ends. The CDR3 consists of 10 residues. CDR3 amino acids: CASAPSEAFF. The CDR3 bases are TGTGCCAGCGCGCCTTCTGAAGCTTTCTTT.

The genes are TRBV9 and TRBJ2-7; TRBD1 agrees at 7 bases. Germline CDR1 is SGDLS and CDR2 is YYNGEE. This CDR3 contains 15 residues. V gave up 4 bases and J gave up 0 bases; unmatched junction bases: 7. CDR3 bases: TGTGCCAGCAGCTTCCCGGACAGGTACTCCTACGAGCAGTACTTC. Translated: CASSFPDRYSYEQYF.

The gene calls are TRBV4-1 and TRBJ2-1, with 7 bases fitting TRBD2. Germline V lookup: CDR1 MGHRA, CDR2 YSYEKL. There are 17 residues in the CDR3. Germline trimming cut 3 bases from V and 8 bases from J; bases unmatched to any gene: 16. The DNA of the CDR3 is TGCGCCAGCAGCCATCCTAACGGGGTATTAGCGGGCGATGAGCAGTTCTTC. Translated, it gives CASSHPNGVLAGDEQFF.

V usage is TRBV29-1 and J usage is TRBJ2-2, with D unresolved. Germline CDR1 is SQVTM and CDR2 is ANQGSEA. The CDR3 runs 14 residues. The ends were cut back, 2 bases at V and 0 bases at J, with 7 bases in the middle. The CDR3 bases are TGCAGCGTTGAATTTCAGTCGAACACCGGGGAGCTGTTTTTT. As protein: CSVEFQSNTGELFF.

This chain joins TRBV27 and TRBJ2-4; D is unclear. V lost 2 bases and J lost 1, with 9 bases in between. Germline V gene sequence: CDR1 MNHEY, CDR2 SMNVEV (reference sequence). CDR3 length: 15 residues. This chain's CDR3 is CASSLSTGAKNIQYF. DNA of the CDR3: TGTGCCAGCAGTTTAAGTACTGGGGCCAAAAACATTCAGTACTTC.

The chain is built from TRBV6-6 and TRBJ1-5, with a tentative D call TRBD1 (6 bases). Trimming removed 2 bases from V and 7 bases from J, with 15 bases in between. CDR3 size: 15 residues. Germline values: CDR1 MNHNY, CDR2 SVGAGI (reference sequence). The DNA of the CDR3 is TGTGCCAGCAGTTACCCCGACAGGTCGCAACAGCCCCAGCATTTT. Translated: CASSYPDRSQQPQHF.

CDR3 in DNA: TGCGCCAGCAGCCAATTAGCGGGAGGAACCCAAGAGACCCAGTACTTC. As protein: CASSQLAGGTQETQYF. The rearrangement joins TRBV4-1 to TRBJ2-5; 10 positions match TRBD2. The CDR3 has 16 residues. V shed 2 bases and J 1 base; nucleotides not matched to a gene: 4. The germline gives CDR1 MGHRA, CDR2 YSYEKL.